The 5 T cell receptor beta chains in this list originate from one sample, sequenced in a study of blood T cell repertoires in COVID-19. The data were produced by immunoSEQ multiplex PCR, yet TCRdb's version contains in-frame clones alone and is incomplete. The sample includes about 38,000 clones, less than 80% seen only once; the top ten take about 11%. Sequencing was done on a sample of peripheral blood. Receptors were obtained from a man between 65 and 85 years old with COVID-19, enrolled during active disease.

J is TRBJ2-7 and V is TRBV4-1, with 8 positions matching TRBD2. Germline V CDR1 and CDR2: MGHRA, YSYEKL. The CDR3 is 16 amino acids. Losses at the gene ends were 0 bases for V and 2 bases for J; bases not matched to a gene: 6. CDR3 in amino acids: CASSQDTGGRAYEQYF. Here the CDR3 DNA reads TGCGCCAGCAGCCAAGATACGGGGGGGCGTGCCTACGAGCAGTACTTC.

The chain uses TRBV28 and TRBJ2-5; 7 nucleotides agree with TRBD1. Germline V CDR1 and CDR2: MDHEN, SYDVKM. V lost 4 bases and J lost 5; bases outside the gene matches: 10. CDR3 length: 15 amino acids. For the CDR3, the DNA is TGTGCCAGCAGTTCCGATAAAGGGGGCCGGGAGACCCAGTACTTC. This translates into CASSSDKGGRETQYF.

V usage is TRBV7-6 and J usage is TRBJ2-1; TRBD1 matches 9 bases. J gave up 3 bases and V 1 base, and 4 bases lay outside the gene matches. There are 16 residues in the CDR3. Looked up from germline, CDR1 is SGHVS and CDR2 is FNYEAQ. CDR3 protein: CASSLGGTGIYNEQFF. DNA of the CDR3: TGTGCCAGCAGCTTAGGCGGGACAGGGATCTACAATGAGCAGTTCTTC. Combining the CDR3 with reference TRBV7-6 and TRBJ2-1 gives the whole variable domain GAGVSQSPRYKVTKRGQDVALRCDPISGHVSLYWYRQALGQGPEFLTYFNYEAQQDKSGLPNDRFSAERPEGSISTLTIQRTEQRDSAMYRCASSLGGTGIYNEQFFGPGTRLTVL.

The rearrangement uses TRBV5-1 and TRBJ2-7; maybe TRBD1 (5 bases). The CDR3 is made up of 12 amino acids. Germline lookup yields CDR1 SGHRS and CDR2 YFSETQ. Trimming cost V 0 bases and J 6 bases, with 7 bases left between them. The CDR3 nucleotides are TGCGCCAGCAGCTTGGGGCAGGGCGAGCAGTACTTC. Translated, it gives CASSLGQGEQYF.

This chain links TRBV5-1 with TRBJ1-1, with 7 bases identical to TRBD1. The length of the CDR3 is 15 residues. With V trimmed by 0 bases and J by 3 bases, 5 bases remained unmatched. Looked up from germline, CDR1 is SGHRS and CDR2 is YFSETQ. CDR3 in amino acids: CASSLGGTGDTEAFF. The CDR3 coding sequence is TGCGCCAGCAGCTTGGGAGGAACAGGGGACACTGAAGCTTTCTTT.